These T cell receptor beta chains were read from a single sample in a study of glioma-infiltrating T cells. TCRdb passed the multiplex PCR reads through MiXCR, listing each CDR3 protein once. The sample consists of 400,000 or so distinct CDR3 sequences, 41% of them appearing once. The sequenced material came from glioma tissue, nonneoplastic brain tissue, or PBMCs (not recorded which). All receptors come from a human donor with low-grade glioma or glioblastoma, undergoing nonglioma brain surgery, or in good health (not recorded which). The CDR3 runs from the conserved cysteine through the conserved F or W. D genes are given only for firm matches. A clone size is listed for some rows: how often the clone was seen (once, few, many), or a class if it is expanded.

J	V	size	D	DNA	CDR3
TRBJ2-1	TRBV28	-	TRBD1	TGTGCCGGCAGTTTTTATGGGACAGGGGCCAGGGAGCAGTTCTTC	CAGSFYGTGAREQFF
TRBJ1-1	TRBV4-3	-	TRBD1	TGCGCCAGCCGTGCATGGACAGGGGAGGAAGCTTTCTTT	CASRAWTGEEAFF
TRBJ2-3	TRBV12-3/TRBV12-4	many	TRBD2	TGTGCCAGCAGTTTAGGCGGGAGAACAGATACGCAGTATTTT	CASSLGGRTDTQYF
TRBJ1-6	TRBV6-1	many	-	TGTGCCAGCAGTGAATGGTCAGCAGCCTTAAATTCACCCCTCCACTTT	CASSEWSAALNSPLHF
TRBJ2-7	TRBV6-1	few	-	TGTGCCAGCAGACCCAACTCGCGGTCCCGTATCTACGAGCAGTACTTC	CASRPNSRSRIYEQYF
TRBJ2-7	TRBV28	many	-	TGTGCCAGCAGTACGGTTGACTACGAGCAGTACTTC	CASSTVDYEQYF
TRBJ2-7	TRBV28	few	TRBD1	TGTGCCAGCAGTTTTCTAACCCTCGACAGGGGATACGAGCAGTACTTC	CASSFLTLDRGYEQYF
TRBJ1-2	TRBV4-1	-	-	TGCGCCAGCAGCCAGTATTCGGGCGGCTACACCTTC	CASSQYSGGYTF
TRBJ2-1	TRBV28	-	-	TGTGCCAGCAGTTTATATGTGAGCTCCTACAATGGGCAGTTCTTC	CASSLYVSSYNGQFF
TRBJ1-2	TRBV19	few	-	TGTGCCAGTAGTATAACCTCCTCAGGGCTTCGTGGCTACACCTTC	CASSITSSGLRGYTF
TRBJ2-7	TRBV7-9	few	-	TGTGCCAGCAGCCGAAACTGGAGAGACTACGAGCAGTACTTC	CASSRNWRDYEQYF
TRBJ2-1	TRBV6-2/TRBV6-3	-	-	TGTGCCAGCAGTTACCCTTTCTCGCAGGGTTACAATGAGCAGTCCTTC	CASSYPFSQGYNEQSF
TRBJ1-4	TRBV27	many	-	TGTGCCAGCAAATCAGGGCTGACTAATGAAAAACTGTTTTTT	CASKSGLTNEKLFF
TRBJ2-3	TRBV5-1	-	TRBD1	TGCGCCAGCAGCTTGACAGGGGGCTCCACAGATAAGCAGTATTTT	CASSLTGGSTDKQYF
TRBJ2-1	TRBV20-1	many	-	TGCAGTGCTAGAGATCCCCTTTTTCTTGGGAGAAAGAATGAGCAGTTCTTC	CSARDPLFLGRKNEQFF
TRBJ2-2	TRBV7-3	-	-	TGTGCCAGCAGCCCCCAGTCTTCGGGAAACACCGGGGAGCTGTTTTTT	CASSPQSSGNTGELFF
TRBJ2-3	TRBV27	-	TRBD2	TGTGCCAGCAGTCCAATCGTAAGCGGGAGTCGCACAGATACGCAGTATTTT	CASSPIVSGSRTDTQYF
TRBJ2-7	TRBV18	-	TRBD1	TGTGCCAGCTCACCACAAACAGGGGGCGCGTACGAGCAGTACTTC	CASSPQTGGAYEQYF
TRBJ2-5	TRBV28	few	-	TGTGCCAGCCATACCCCAGGGGTTCAAGAGACCCAGTACTTC	CASHTPGVQETQYF
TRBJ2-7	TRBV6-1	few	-	TGTGCCAGCAACCACTACTACGAGCAGTACTTC	CASNHYYEQYF
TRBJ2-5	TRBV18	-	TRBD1	TGTGCCAGCAGCACACCGACAGGGGGCGAGACCCAGTACTTC	CASSTPTGGETQYF
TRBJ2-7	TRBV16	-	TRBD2	TGTGCCAGCTCCTCCGGGACTAGGGACTCCTACGAGCAGTACTTC	CASSSGTRDSYEQYF
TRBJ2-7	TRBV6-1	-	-	TGTGTTAGCAGTCCCCGGGCAGAGAAGGGCGAGCAGTACTTC	CVSSPRAEKGEQYF
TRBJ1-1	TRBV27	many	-	TGTGCCAGCAGTTTGGGGGCGATAACTGAAGCTTTCTTT	CASSLGAITEAFF
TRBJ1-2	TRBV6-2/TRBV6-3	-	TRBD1	TGTGCCAGCAGTTACTCCGACAGGGACTATGGCTACACCTTC	CASSYSDRDYGYTF
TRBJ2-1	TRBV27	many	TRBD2	TGTGCCAGCAGTGGTCGCGGGAGGAGCTCCTACAATGAGCAGTTCTTC	CASSGRGRSSYNEQFF